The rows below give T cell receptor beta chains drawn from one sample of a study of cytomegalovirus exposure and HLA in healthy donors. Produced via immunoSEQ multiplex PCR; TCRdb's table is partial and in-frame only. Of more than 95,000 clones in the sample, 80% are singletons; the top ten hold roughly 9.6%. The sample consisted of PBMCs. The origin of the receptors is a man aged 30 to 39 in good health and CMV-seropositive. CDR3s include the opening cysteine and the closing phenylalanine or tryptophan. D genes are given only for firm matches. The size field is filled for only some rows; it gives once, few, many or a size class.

TGTGCCAGCTACAGGGATGAGGGCTACACCTTC	CASYRDEGYTF	TRBJ1-2	NA	few	TRBV30
TGTGCCAGCAGGCAAGACAGGGTTGTGAACACTGAAGCTTTCTTT	CASRQDRVVNTEAFF	TRBJ1-1	TRBD1	NA	TRBV27
TGTGCCAGCAGGGGACAGTTGAACACTGAAGCTTTCTTT	CASRGQLNTEAFF	TRBJ1-1	TRBD1	NA	TRBV6-4
TGCGCCAGCAGCCAGAATGGCGGGAGGGAAGCTTTCTTT	CASSQNGGREAFF	TRBJ1-1	NA	NA	TRBV4-1
TGTGCCAGCTCACCAGAGGCTAGCGGGGGGGTAAGCCACCGTGTTAACAATGAGCAGTTCTTC	CASSPEASGGVSHRVNNEQFF	TRBJ2-1	TRBD2	NA	TRBV18
TGCGCCAGCAGCCCCCGCCCAAGGGGGTTGGCTGAAGCTTTCTTT	CASSPRPRGLAEAFF	TRBJ1-1	NA	NA	TRBV4-1
TGCGCCAGCAGCCTAACGGGGTCCCATGAGCAGTTCTTC	CASSLTGSHEQFF	TRBJ2-1	NA	NA	TRBV5-1
TGTGCCAGCAGTTACTCGACAGGGGGCTATGAGCAGTTCTTC	CASSYSTGGYEQFF	TRBJ2-1	TRBD1	NA	TRBV6-5
TGTGCCAGCAGCCGCTCGTCGGGTATCCCCTACAATGAGCAGTTCTTC	CASSRSSGIPYNEQFF	TRBJ2-1	NA	few	TRBV7-3
TGCGCCAGCAGCTTGGGGCAGGGGGGCACAGATACGCAGTATTTT	CASSLGQGGTDTQYF	TRBJ2-3	TRBD1	NA	TRBV5-1
TGTGCCAGCAAGGCGGGGTCAAATGAAAAACTGTTTTTT	CASKAGSNEKLFF	TRBJ1-4	NA	NA	TRBV6-1
TGCGCCAGCAGCCAACTAACGACGCGGCGAAACACCATATATTTT	CASSQLTTRRNTIYF	TRBJ1-3	NA	few	TRBV4-1
TGTGCCAGCAGGGGTCCGGGACAGGGGGCCTACGAGCAGTACTTC	CASRGPGQGAYEQYF	TRBJ2-7	TRBD1	NA	TRBV2
TGCAGCGTAGGCACTATGGAGGGACAGGGGACAGATACGCAGTATTTT	CSVGTMEGQGTDTQYF	TRBJ2-3	TRBD1	NA	TRBV29-1
TGTGCCAGCATCAACAGGGGAGGCACTGAAGCTTTCTTT	CASINRGGTEAFF	TRBJ1-1	TRBD1	NA	TRBV5-4
TGTGCCAGCAGTGATAACAGGGGGAGCTCCTACAATGAGCAGTTCTTC	CASSDNRGSSYNEQFF	TRBJ2-1	TRBD1	few	TRBV6-1
TGTGCCAGCAGCGTAGGTAGTGCCCTCAATCAGCCCCAGCATTTT	CASSVGSALNQPQHF	TRBJ1-5	NA	NA	TRBV9
TGCGCCAGCAGCCCCTCGGGACAGATCTATGGCTACACCTTC	CASSPSGQIYGYTF	TRBJ1-2	TRBD1	few	TRBV5-1
TGTGCCAGCAGCCCTCCCCTGGGGCGAGGGGGCTACTACAATGAGCAGTTCTTC	CASSPPLGRGGYYNEQFF	TRBJ2-1	TRBD1	NA	TRBV11-3